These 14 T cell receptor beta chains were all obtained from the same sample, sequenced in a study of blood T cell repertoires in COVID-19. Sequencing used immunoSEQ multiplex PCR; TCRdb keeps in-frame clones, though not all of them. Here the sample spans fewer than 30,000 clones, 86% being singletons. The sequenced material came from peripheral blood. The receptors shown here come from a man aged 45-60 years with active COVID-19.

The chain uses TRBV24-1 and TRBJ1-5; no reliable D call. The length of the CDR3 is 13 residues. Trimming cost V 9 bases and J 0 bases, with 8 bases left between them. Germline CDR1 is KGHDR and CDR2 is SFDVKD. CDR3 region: CATGQNSNQPQHF. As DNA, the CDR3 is TGTGCCACCGGGCAGAATAGCAATCAGCCCCAGCATTTT.

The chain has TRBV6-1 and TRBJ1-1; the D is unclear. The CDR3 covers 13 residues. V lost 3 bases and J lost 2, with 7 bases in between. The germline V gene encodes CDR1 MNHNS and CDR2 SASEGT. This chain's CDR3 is CASSDRGNTEAFF. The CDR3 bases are TGTGCCAGCAGTGATCGGGGAAACACTGAAGCTTTCTTT.

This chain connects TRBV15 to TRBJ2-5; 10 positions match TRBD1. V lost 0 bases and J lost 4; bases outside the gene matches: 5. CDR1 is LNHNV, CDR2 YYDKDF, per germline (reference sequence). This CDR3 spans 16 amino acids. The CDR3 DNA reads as TGTGCCACCAGCAGAGATTGGACAGGGGGATCAGAGACCCAGTACTTC. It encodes CATSRDWTGGSETQYF.

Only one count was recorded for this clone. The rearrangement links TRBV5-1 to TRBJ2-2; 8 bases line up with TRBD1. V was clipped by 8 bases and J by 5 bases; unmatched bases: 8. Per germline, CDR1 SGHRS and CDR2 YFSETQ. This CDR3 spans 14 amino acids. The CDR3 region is CASEATGGTGELFF. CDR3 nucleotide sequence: TGCGCCAGTGAAGCCACAGGGGGGACCGGGGAGCTGTTTTTT.

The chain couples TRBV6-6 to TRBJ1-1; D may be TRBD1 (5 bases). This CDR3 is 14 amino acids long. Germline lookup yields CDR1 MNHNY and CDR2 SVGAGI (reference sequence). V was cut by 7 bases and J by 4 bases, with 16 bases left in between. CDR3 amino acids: CASIRGGAGTEAFF. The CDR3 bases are TGTGCCAGCATTAGAGGTGGGGCCGGCACTGAAGCTTTCTTT.

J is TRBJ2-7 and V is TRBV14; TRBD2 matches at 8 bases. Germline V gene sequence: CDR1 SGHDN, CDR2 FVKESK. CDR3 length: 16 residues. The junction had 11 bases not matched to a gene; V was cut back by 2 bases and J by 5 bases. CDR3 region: CASSQRSTGGIHEQYF. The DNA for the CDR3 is TGTGCCAGCAGCCAAAGGTCAACGGGAGGGATCCACGAGCAGTACTTC.

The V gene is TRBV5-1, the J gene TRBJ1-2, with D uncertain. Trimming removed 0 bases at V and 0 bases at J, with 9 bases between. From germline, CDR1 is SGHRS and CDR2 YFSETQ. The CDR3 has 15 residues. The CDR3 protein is CASSLGSQANYGYTF. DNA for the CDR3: TGCGCCAGCAGCTTGGGCAGTCAAGCTAACTATGGCTACACCTTC.

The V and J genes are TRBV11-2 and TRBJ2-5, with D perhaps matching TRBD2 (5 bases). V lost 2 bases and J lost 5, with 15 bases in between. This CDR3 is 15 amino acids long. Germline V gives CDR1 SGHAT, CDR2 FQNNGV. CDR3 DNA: TGTGCCAGCAGCTTAAGGTCGGAGGCTTGGGAGACCCAGTACTTC. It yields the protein CASSLRSEAWETQYF.

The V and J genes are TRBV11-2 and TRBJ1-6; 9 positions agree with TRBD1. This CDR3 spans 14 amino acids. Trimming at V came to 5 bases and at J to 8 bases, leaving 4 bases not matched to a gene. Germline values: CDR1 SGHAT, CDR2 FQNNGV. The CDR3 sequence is CASSLQGADSPLHF. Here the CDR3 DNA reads TGTGCCAGCAGCCTACAGGGGGCGGATTCACCCCTCCACTTT. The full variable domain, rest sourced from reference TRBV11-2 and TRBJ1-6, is EAGVAQSPRYKIIEKRQSVAFWCNPISGHATLYWYQQILGQGPKLLIQFQNNGVVDDSQLPKDRFSAERLKGVDSTLKIQPAKLEDSAVYLCASSLQGADSPLHFGNGTRLTVT.

The CDR3, as DNA: TGTGCCAGCAGCCCACGGGAGGAGGAGCAGTTCTTC. Its translation: CASSPREEEQFF. The V and J genes are TRBV13 and TRBJ2-1, with 7 positions matching TRBD2. The CDR3 covers 12 residues. With 5 bases clipped from V and 10 bases from J, the junction kept 5 bases outside the gene matches. The germline V gene encodes CDR1 PRHDT and CDR2 FYEKMQ (reference sequence).

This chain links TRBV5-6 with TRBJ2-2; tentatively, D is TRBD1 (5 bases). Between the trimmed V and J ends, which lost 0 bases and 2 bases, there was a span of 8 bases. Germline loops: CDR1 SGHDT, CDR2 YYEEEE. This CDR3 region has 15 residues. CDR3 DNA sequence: TGTGCCAGCAGCTTGGGACAGATAAACACCGGGGAGCTGTTTTTT. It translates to CASSLGQINTGELFF.

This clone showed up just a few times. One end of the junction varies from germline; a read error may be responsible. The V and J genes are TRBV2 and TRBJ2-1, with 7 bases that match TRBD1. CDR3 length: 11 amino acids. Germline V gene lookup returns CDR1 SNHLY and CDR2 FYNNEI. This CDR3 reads CAGGQETSQLF. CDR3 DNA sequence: TGTGCCGGAGGACAGGAGACGAGCCAACTCTTC.

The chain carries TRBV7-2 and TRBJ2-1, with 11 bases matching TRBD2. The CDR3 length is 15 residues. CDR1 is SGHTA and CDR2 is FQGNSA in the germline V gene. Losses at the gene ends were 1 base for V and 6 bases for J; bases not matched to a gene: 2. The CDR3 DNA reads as TGTGCCAGCAGCTTAGGGCTAGCGGGGGGCAATGAGCAGTTCTTC. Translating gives CASSLGLAGGNEQFF. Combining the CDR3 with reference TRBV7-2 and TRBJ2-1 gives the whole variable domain GAGVSQSPSNKVTEKGKDVELRCDPISGHTALYWYRQSLGQGLEFLIYFQGNSAPDKSGLPSDRFSAERTGGSVSTLTIQRTQQEDSAVYLCASSLGLAGGNEQFFGPGTRLTVL.

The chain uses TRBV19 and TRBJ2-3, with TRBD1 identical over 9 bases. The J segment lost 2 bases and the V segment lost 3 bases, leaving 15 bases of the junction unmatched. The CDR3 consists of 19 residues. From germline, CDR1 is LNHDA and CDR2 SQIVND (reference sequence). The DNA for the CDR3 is TGTGCCAGTAGTATCAGGGGGACAGGGTGGGTTTCGAACACAGATACGCAGTATTTT. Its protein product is CASSIRGTGWVSNTDTQYF.